This TCR beta chain was identified in a study of OX40 agonist ivuxolimab in advanced cancers. Germline values: CDR1 DFQATT, CDR2 SNEGSKA (reference sequence). V was trimmed by 3 bases and J by 5 bases, leaving 7 bases between them. CDR3 length equals 11 residues. The method was immunoSEQ multiplex PCR; TCRdb's version includes in-frame clones alone and lacks a portion of them. The table has tens of thousands of clones, roughly 85% seen once. This chain uses TRBV20-1 with TRBJ2-5; no firm D call. Material: CD4+ or CD8+ T cells sorted from blood, obtained in a trial of the OX40 agonist ivuxolimab. The sequence was collected from an adult with an advanced solid tumor such as melanoma, head and neck, liver or kidney cancer. CDR3 nucleotide sequence: TGCAGTGCTAGTCTGAAGGAGACCCAGTACTTC. Its translation is CSASLKETQYF.